Listed here are 19 T cell receptor beta chains from one sample, sequenced in a study of blood T cell repertoires in COVID-19. Produced via immunoSEQ multiplex PCR; TCRdb's table is partial and in-frame only. The profile covers fewer than 650,000 clones, with 85% to 90% appearing a single time and less than 9% taken by the ten largest. Input material: peripheral blood. Receptors originate from a woman in her forties or fifties with COVID-19, enrolled during active disease.

The chain recombines TRBV10-1 with TRBJ2-5; weak D call: TRBD1 (6 bases). This CDR3 spans 15 amino acids. The germline V and J ends were trimmed by 0 bases and 4 bases, with 12 bases remaining between them. Germline V gives CDR1 WNHNN, CDR2 SYGVQD (reference sequence). The CDR3 nucleotides are TGCGCCAGCAGTGAGTCTGTGGGGGCAATAGAGACCCAGTACTTC. Its protein is CASSESVGAIETQYF.

Worth noting for this clone: This sample includes further DNA sequences coding for the same CDR3. The chain uses TRBV12-3 or TRBV12-4 and TRBJ2-5, with 8 bases aligning to TRBD1. The ends lost 6 bases at V and 2 bases at J; junction bases unmatched: 2. CDR3 length: 13 residues. The CDR3 sequence is CASSRDRQETQYF. CDR3 bases: TGTGCCAGCAGCCGGGACAGGCAAGAGACCCAGTACTTC.

J is TRBJ1-2 and V is TRBV5-6; possibly TRBD1 for D (5 bases). Germline values: CDR1 SGHDT, CDR2 YYEEEE. The CDR3 is 16 residues long. The V end lost 4 bases, the J end lost 1 base, and 17 bases lay between the germline ends. The CDR3 reads CASSVPLGGNNYGYTF. The DNA of the CDR3 is TGTGCCAGCAGCGTGCCTTTGGGGGGGAATAACTATGGCTACACCTTC.

CDR3 bases: TGTGCCAGCGGCAGGGAAGACGGCTACACCTTC. This encodes CASGREDGYTF. The genes are TRBV6-5 and TRBJ1-2; D is perhaps TRBD1 (5 bases). V gave up 8 bases and J gave up 8 bases, with 12 bases separating them. This CDR3 region has 11 residues. Germline lookup yields CDR1 MNHEY and CDR2 SVGAGI.

This sequence joins TRBV6-5 and TRBJ1-5; 8 nucleotides agree with TRBD1. V shed 6 bases, J shed 7 bases, and the junction held 8 bases outside the gene matches. The CDR3 sequence is 14 residues long. CDR1 and CDR2 (germline): MNHEY, SVGAGI. The CDR3 here is CASSSGQGEQPQHF. The CDR3 DNA sequence: TGTGCCAGCAGCTCCGGACAGGGTGAACAGCCCCAGCATTTT.

V usage is TRBV24-1 and J usage is TRBJ2-2; TRBD1 might be the D (6 bases). This CDR3 is 15 amino acids long. The germline gives CDR1 KGHDR, CDR2 SFDVKD. V dropped 4 bases and J dropped 1 base, with 9 bases sitting between them. The CDR3 DNA reads as TGTGCCACCAGTGAACCGGGACAGAACACCGGGGAGCTGTTTTTT. Encoded protein: CATSEPGQNTGELFF.

This clone was observed once. The rearrangement uses TRBV7-7 and TRBJ2-1; D remains ambiguous. V shed 1 base and J shed 5 bases, with 6 bases lying between them. This CDR3 spans 13 amino acids. Germline V gene sequence: CDR1 SSHAT, CDR2 FNYEAQ (reference sequence). The DNA for the CDR3 is TGTGCCAGCAGCTTAGGACACAACAATGAGCAGTTCTTC. It encodes CASSLGHNNEQFF.

The rearrangement links TRBV30 to TRBJ1-4; 7 nucleotides line up with TRBD1. V trimming: 7 bases; J trimming: 7 bases; junction bases outside the gene matches: 6. This CDR3 contains 12 residues. Germline V gene sequence: CDR1 GTSNPN, CDR2 SVGIG (reference sequence). In DNA, the CDR3 is TGTGCCTTCCGACAGGGTAGTGAAAAACTGTTTTTT. Its protein product is CAFRQGSEKLFF.

The gene calls are TRBV19 and TRBJ2-7; possible D gene TRBD2, 6 bases. The CDR3 covers 15 residues. CDR1 LNHDA and CDR2 SQIVND come from the germline V gene (reference sequence). Trimming took 5 bases from V and 2 from J, leaving 16 bases between them. The CDR3 region is CASSPAGQGTYEQYF. Written as DNA, the CDR3 is TGTGCCAGTAGTCCAGCGGGCCAGGGCACCTACGAGCAGTACTTC.

This rearrangement joins TRBV12-3 or TRBV12-4 to TRBJ1-5; tentatively, D is TRBD1 (5 bases). V was shortened by 5 bases and J by 5 bases, with 10 bases between the two germline ends. CDR3 length: 13 amino acids. This CDR3 is CASSREQDQPQHF. In nucleotides, the CDR3 is TGTGCCAGCAGTCGCGAACAGGATCAGCCCCAGCATTTT.

The chain employs TRBV3-1 (or the pseudogene TRBV3-2) and TRBJ2-3; TRBD2 matches at 16 bases. This CDR3 is 18 amino acids long. Germline values: CDR1 LGHDT, CDR2 YNNKEL (reference sequence). Germline trimming cut 6 bases from V and 6 bases from J; bases unmatched to any gene: 12. The CDR3 is CASRPGLAGGRGMDTQYF. CDR3 nucleotides: TGTGCCAGCAGACCGGGACTAGCGGGGGGGCGAGGTATGGATACGCAGTATTTT.

The chain uses TRBV6-5 and TRBJ1-2, with 9 bases identical to TRBD1. CDR3 length equals 14 residues. Germline V lookup: CDR1 MNHEY, CDR2 SVGAGI. The ends lost 6 bases at V and 8 bases at J; junction bases unmatched: 10. The CDR3 region is CASSLGQGVGGYTF. Here the CDR3 DNA reads TGTGCCAGCAGCCTGGGACAGGGAGTGGGAGGCTACACCTTC.

The rearrangement uses TRBV9 and TRBJ1-2, with D tentatively TRBD1 (5 bases). Trimming stripped 0 bases from V and 7 bases from J, with 13 bases between. CDR1 SGDLS and CDR2 YYNGEE come from the germline V gene. The CDR3 length is 14 residues. In DNA form, the CDR3 reads TGTGCCAGCAGCGTAGGAAGGGGTGCCGGTGGCTACACCTTC. It encodes CASSVGRGAGGYTF. The full variable domain, with the rest looked up from reference TRBV9 and TRBJ1-2, is DSGVTQTPKHLITATGQRVTLRCSPRSGDLSVYWYQQSLDQGLQFLIQYYNGEERAKGNILERFSAQQFPDLHSELNLSSLELGDSALYFCASSVGRGAGGYTFGSGTRLTVV.

The chain carries TRBV4-1 and TRBJ2-2; D gene ambiguous. The length of the CDR3 is 12 residues. Trimming took off 8 bases at V and 7 bases at J, with 11 bases between the two ends. Germline loops: CDR1 MGHRA, CDR2 YSYEKL. The CDR3 here is CASGRGDGELFF. As DNA, the CDR3 is TGCGCCAGCGGTCGTGGAGACGGGGAGCTGTTTTTT.

The chain has TRBV6-5 and TRBJ2-2; tentative D call: TRBD1 (7 bases). CDR3 size: 14 residues. V gave up 7 bases and J gave up 7 bases, with 16 bases separating them. Germline CDR1 MNHEY, CDR2 SVGAGI. The CDR3 loop is CASTPGGQDGELFF. The CDR3 nucleotides are TGTGCCAGCACACCAGGGGGGCAGGACGGGGAGCTGTTTTTT.

This sequence joins TRBV9 and TRBJ2-3; the D gene is possibly TRBD2 (5 bases). This CDR3 is 13 amino acids long. V shed 2 bases and J shed 3 bases, with 7 bases lying between them. Germline values: CDR1 SGDLS, CDR2 YYNGEE. The CDR3: CASSVRETDTQYF. The CDR3 DNA reads TGTGCCAGCAGCGTGAGGGAGACAGATACGCAGTATTTT.

V is TRBV9 and J is TRBJ2-1; 12 positions match TRBD1. The germline CDR1 and CDR2 sequences are SGDLS and YYNGEE. The CDR3 has 16 amino acids. V lost 3 bases to trimming and J lost 6 bases; unmatched junction nucleotides: 7. CDR3 coding DNA: TGTGCCAGCAGCGGACCCGGGACAGGGGGCGGCAATGAGCAGTTCTTC. It translates to CASSGPGTGGGNEQFF.

This rearrangement joins TRBV6-2 or TRBV6-3 to TRBJ1-2; D gene ambiguous. Trimming removed 7 bases from V and 1 base from J, with 10 bases in between. The CDR3 spans 13 residues. CDR1 MNHEY and CDR2 SVGEGT come from the germline V gene. The CDR3 region has the DNA TGTGCCAGCACCCCACAGCTTAACTATGGCTACACCTTC. Translated, it gives CASTPQLNYGYTF.

This clone was observed a handful of times. V and J are TRBV4-1 and TRBJ1-5, with D possibly being TRBD1 (6 bases). V was cut by 0 bases and J by 5 bases, with 14 bases left in between. CDR3 size: 16 residues. In germline, CDR1 is MGHRA, CDR2 YSYEKL. CDR3 nucleotides: TGCGCCAGCAGCCAAGAGCCGACAGGTCGGGATCAGCCCCAGCATTTT. Translated: CASSQEPTGRDQPQHF.